Shown below are 14 T cell receptor beta chains from a single sample sequenced in a study of blood T cell repertoires in COVID-19. Here immunoSEQ multiplex PCR was the method, and the copy in TCRdb shows in-frame clones only, minus some. The top ten hold 6.5% to 7.5% of the sample, which has about 70,000 clones, roughly four fifths seen once. Sequenced input: peripheral blood. These receptors originate from a man younger than 40 with COVID-19, enrolled during active disease.

This clone was observed a handful of times. J is TRBJ2-3 and V is TRBV10-3; D is perhaps TRBD2 (5 bases). Trimming cost V 4 bases and J 1 base, with 9 bases left between them. Germline CDR1 is ENHRY and CDR2 is SYGVKD. This CDR3 is built from 14 residues. This CDR3 reads CAISVGGGTDTQYF. The CDR3 region has the DNA TGTGCCATCAGTGTCGGAGGTGGCACAGATACGCAGTATTTT.

V and J are TRBV15 and TRBJ1-2, with 7 positions matching TRBD1. This CDR3 has 16 amino acids. Germline V lookup: CDR1 LNHNV, CDR2 YYDKDF (reference sequence). After removal of 0 bases from V and 0 bases from J, the junction contained 4 bases not matched to a gene. This CDR3 is CATSRDRGSSNYGYTF. CDR3 nucleotides: TGTGCCACCAGCAGAGACAGGGGGTCATCTAACTATGGCTACACCTTC.

The J gene is TRBJ2-3, the V gene TRBV7-2; 14 bases match TRBD2. The CDR3 loop spans 16 amino acids. J lost 5 bases, V lost 5 bases, and 6 bases had no gene match. CDR1 is SGHTA and CDR2 is FQGNSA in the germline V gene. The chain's CDR3 is CASSMGLAGEGDTQYF. CDR3 coding DNA: TGTGCCAGCAGCATGGGACTAGCGGGAGAGGGAGATACGCAGTATTTT.

The rearrangement uses TRBV30 and TRBJ1-6, with unresolved D. Trimming stripped 0 bases from V and 7 bases from J, with 19 bases between. Germline CDR1 and CDR2: GTSNPN and SVGIG (reference sequence). The CDR3 is 17 residues long. DNA of the CDR3: TGTGCCTGGAGTGTACGGGGTACAGAAGTCCTAAATTCACCCCTCCACTTT. Its translation is CAWSVRGTEVLNSPLHF. The variable domain in full, completed from reference TRBV30 and TRBJ1-6, reads SQTIHQWPATLVQPVGSPLSLECTVEGTSNPNLYWYRQAAGRGLQLLFYSVGIGQISSEVPQNLSASRPQDRQFILSSKKLLLSDSGFYLCAWSVRGTEVLNSPLHFGNGTRLTVT.

CDR3 loop: CARTSRGTSGELYEQYF. DNA of the CDR3: TGTGCCAGAACCTCCAGGGGGACTAGCGGGGAACTCTACGAGCAGTACTTC. This rearrangement joins TRBV5-3 to TRBJ2-7; 13 bases line up with TRBD2. TRBV5-3 is known as an ORF, though its function is uncertain. The V and J ends lost 6 bases and 3 bases, in that order; junction bases with no gene match: 12. The CDR3 runs to 17 residues.

The chain uses TRBV5-1 and TRBJ2-2; the match to TRBD2 covers 8 bases. The CDR3 is 15 residues long. Unmatched junction bases numbered 7, after V lost 3 bases and J lost 6 bases. Per the germline V gene, CDR1 is SGHRS and CDR2 is YFSETQ. CDR3 sequence: CASSSTAGGPGELFF. The CDR3 coding sequence is TGCGCCAGCAGCTCAACGGCGGGAGGTCCCGGGGAGCTGTTTTTT.

This clone was found once. The rearrangement uses TRBV10-3 and TRBJ1-5; 10 bases match TRBD1. CDR3 length equals 14 residues. V lost 8 bases and J lost 3; bases outside the gene matches: 4. The germline V gene has CDR1 ENHRY and CDR2 SYGVKD. In DNA form, the CDR3 reads TGTGCCATCTGGACAGGGGGGGACAATCAGCCCCAGCATTTT. Its translation is CAIWTGGDNQPQHF.

Comments on this clone: Other DNA sequences in the sample encode the same CDR3. The chain has TRBV12-3 or TRBV12-4 and TRBJ1-5; D unclear. CDR3 length: 13 amino acids. V dropped 3 bases and J dropped 2 bases, with 5 bases sitting between them. The CDR3 loop is CASSFQGNQPQHF. CDR3 DNA: TGTGCCAGCAGTTTCCAGGGCAATCAGCCCCAGCATTTT.

The chain joins TRBV15 to TRBJ1-5; 11 nucleotides agree with TRBD1. The V gene's germline CDR1 is LNHNV and CDR2 YYDKDF (reference sequence). V shed 5 bases and J 6 bases; nucleotides not matched to a gene: 9. The CDR3 is 16 residues long. The CDR3 bases are TGTGCCACCAGCGGATCCGGGACAGGGGGAGGTCAGCCCCAGCATTTT. Translated: CATSGSGTGGGQPQHF.

The CDR3 protein is CASRGGSGNTIYF. In DNA, the CDR3 is TGTGCCAGCAGAGGGGGCTCTGGAAACACCATATATTTT. V gene TRBV12-3 or TRBV12-4 combines with J gene TRBJ1-3, with D perhaps matching TRBD1 (6 bases). Deletions cut 6 bases from V and 0 bases from J, with 6 bases between. The CDR3 is 13 amino acids.

J is TRBJ2-7 and V is TRBV7-8; D not resolved. Trimming pared 5 bases from V and 9 bases from J, leaving 14 bases between. The CDR3 has 12 amino acids. Germline V gene sequence: CDR1 SGHVS, CDR2 FQNEAQ. CDR3: CASSLWPSGQYF. The CDR3 nucleotides read TGTGCCAGCAGCCTCTGGCCCTCTGGGCAGTACTTC.

The genes are TRBV28 and TRBJ2-1; D remains unclear. The CDR3 loop spans 13 amino acids. The V end was cut by 2 bases, the J end by 6 bases, with 8 bases between. Germline V CDR1 and CDR2: MDHEN, SYDVKM. CDR3 DNA: TGTGCCAGCAGTTTACCTGGCCGCAATGAGCAGTTCTTC. Protein: CASSLPGRNEQFF.

V usage is TRBV29-1 and J usage is TRBJ1-1, with D possibly matching TRBD1 (5 bases). In germline, CDR1 is SQVTM, CDR2 ANQGSEA. This CDR3 region has 14 residues. Trimming pared 7 bases from V and 1 base from J, leaving 16 bases between. CDR3 sequence reads: CSARQAGGNTEAFF. For the CDR3, the DNA is TGCAGCGCCAGGCAGGCGGGGGGGAACACTGAAGCTTTCTTT.

The CDR3 region is CATKMAGSGANVLTF. The DNA of the CDR3 is TGTGCCACCAAAATGGCGGGCTCTGGGGCCAACGTCCTGACTTTC. This chain connects TRBV2 to TRBJ2-6; tentatively, D is TRBD2 (5 bases). Trimming took 10 bases from V and 0 from J, leaving 13 bases between them. The length of the CDR3 is 15 residues. CDR1 is SNHLY, CDR2 FYNNEI, per germline.